The 26 T cell receptor beta chains reported below all come from one sample, sequenced in a study of TIL therapy for anti-PD-1-resistant metastatic lung cancer. The libraries were made with immunoSEQ v3. Here immunoSEQ multiplex PCR was the method, and the copy in TCRdb shows in-frame clones only, minus some. The sample holds just over 25,000 clones, roughly 72% seen once. The sample's time point: pre-treatment sample, taken before nivolumab and TIL therapy. Most excised metastases sampled were pleural nodules or supraclavicular lymph nodes. This material consisted of tumor tissue, taken at baseline. These receptors all come from a person aged 30 to 80 with non-small cell lung cancer.

The J gene is TRBJ1-1, the V gene TRBV2; D gene ambiguous. The V and J ends lost 8 bases and 4 bases respectively, with 14 bases between them. Germline CDR1 SNHLY, CDR2 FYNNEI. This CDR3 contains 13 residues. CDR3 DNA: TGTGCCAGCGAATGGACGGAAAGCACTGAAGCTTTCTTT. This translates into CASEWTESTEAFF.

This chain links TRBV2 with TRBJ2-5; no clear D. V was pared by 6 bases and J by 5 bases, with 13 bases between. This CDR3 has 13 amino acids. The germline CDR1 and CDR2 sequences are SNHLY and FYNNEI. CDR3 protein: CASRRSLGETQYF. The CDR3 region has the DNA TGTGCCAGCAGGAGGAGTTTAGGGGAGACCCAGTACTTC. Full variable domain (rest looked up from reference TRBV2 and TRBJ2-5): EPEVTQTPSHQVTQMGQEVILRCVPISNHLYFYWYRQILGQKVEFLVSFYNNEISEKSEIFDDQFSVERPDGSNFTLKIRSTKLEDSAMYFCASRRSLGETQYFGPGTRLLVL.

The rearrangement links TRBV11-3 to TRBJ2-3; D is possibly TRBD2 (5 bases). Trimming pared 8 bases from V and 4 bases from J, leaving 16 bases between. Germline CDR1 is SGHNT and CDR2 is YENEEA. The CDR3 is made up of 14 amino acids. The CDR3 here is CASSERLGPDTQYF. CDR3 coding DNA: TGTGCCAGCTCCGAGCGGTTAGGTCCAGATACGCAGTATTTT.

The V gene is TRBV2, the J gene TRBJ2-5, with 9 positions matching TRBD2. CDR1 and CDR2 from the germline V gene are SNHLY and FYNNEI. The CDR3 is 14 residues long. The V gene end was trimmed by 6 bases and the J gene end by 4 bases; junction bases not matched to a gene: 6. The CDR3 loop reads CASSLGLARETQYF. The CDR3 coding sequence is TGTGCCAGCAGCTTGGGACTAGCTCGAGAGACCCAGTACTTC.

The genes are TRBV11-2 and TRBJ2-5; a weak D match, TRBD2 (6 bases). This CDR3 is 17 amino acids long. Trimming pared 1 base from V and 5 bases from J, leaving 20 bases between. CDR1 is SGHAT and CDR2 is FQNNGV in the germline V gene. CDR3 in DNA: TGTGCCAGCAGCTTAGTCCGTAGGCGGGGAACTAAGGAGACCCAGTACTTC. This translates into CASSLVRRRGTKETQYF.

This clone was seen only a few times. The chain employs TRBV7-9 and TRBJ1-1; TRBD1 might be the D (6 bases). Germline CDR1 and CDR2: SEHNR and FQNEAQ (reference sequence). The CDR3 extends over 16 amino acids. V was trimmed by 0 bases and J by 0 bases, leaving 11 bases between them. CDR3 protein: CASSLAATGLNTEAFF. The CDR3 coding sequence is TGTGCCAGCAGCTTAGCTGCTACAGGGCTGAACACTGAAGCTTTCTTT.

The CDR3 DNA reads as TGCACCAGCAGCCAAGATACCCCTACTAGCGAGATTACCAAAAACATTCAGTACTTC. Its translation: CTSSQDTPTSEITKNIQYF. V is TRBV1 and J is TRBJ2-4; no check of the table's D call, TRBD2, against the DNA was made. TRBV1 is a pseudogene. The CDR3 is 19 amino acids.

This clone was detected only once. This chain connects TRBV12-5 to TRBJ1-2; D remains ambiguous. CDR1 LGHNT and CDR2 FRNRAP come from the germline V gene. CDR3 length: 11 residues. Trimming stripped 7 bases from V and 4 bases from J, with 7 bases between. In nucleotides, the CDR3 is TGTGCTAGTGAACAAGGCTATGGCTACACCTTC. Amino acid sequence: CASEQGYGYTF.

J is TRBJ2-7 and V is TRBV7-2, with D maybe TRBD1 (5 bases). CDR1 is SGHTA, CDR2 FQGNSA, per germline. This CDR3 is built from 16 residues. Trimming cost V 0 bases and J 2 bases, with 14 bases left between them. The CDR3 protein is CASSLAFGAGAYEQYF. In DNA form, the CDR3 reads TGTGCCAGCAGCTTAGCGTTTGGGGCAGGAGCCTACGAGCAGTACTTC. Filled out from reference TRBV7-2 and TRBJ2-7, the complete variable domain reads GAGVSQSPSNKVTEKGKDVELRCDPISGHTALYWYRQSLGQGLEFLIYFQGNSAPDKSGLPSDRFSAERTGGSVSTLTIQRTQQEDSAVYLCASSLAFGAGAYEQYFGPGTRLTVT.

In this sample, this clone turned up once. The chain couples TRBV5-1 to TRBJ2-1; 7 nucleotides line up with TRBD2. The V segment lost 4 bases and the J segment 1 base; nucleotides outside the gene matches: 5. CDR3 size: 15 residues. The germline V gene encodes CDR1 SGHRS and CDR2 YFSETQ. The CDR3 DNA reads TGCGCCAGCAGCCCTGGGGGGGGGTCCTACAATGAGCAGTTCTTC. Translating it yields CASSPGGGSYNEQFF.

The V call is TRBV19, the J call TRBJ2-1; TRBD1 aligns across 7 bases. The V segment lost 4 bases and the J segment 7 bases; nucleotides outside the gene matches: 13. CDR3 length equals 16 residues. CDR1 and CDR2 (germline): LNHDA, SQIVND (reference sequence). The DNA of the CDR3 is TGTGCCAGTAGTAAACTGACAGGGATAGAGCCGAATGAGCAGTTCTTC. Translated: CASSKLTGIEPNEQFF. The whole variable domain, remainder taken from reference TRBV19 and TRBJ2-1, is DGGITQSPKYLFRKEGQNVTLSCEQNLNHDAMYWYRQDPGQGLRLIYYSQIVNDFQKGDIAEGYSVSREKKESFPLTVTSAQKNPTAFYLCASSKLTGIEPNEQFFGPGTRLTVL.

The chain combines TRBV7-8 with TRBJ1-4; 10 nucleotides match TRBD1. Trimming at V came to 2 bases and at J to 6 bases, leaving 15 bases not matched to a gene. The germline V gene has CDR1 SGHVS and CDR2 FQNEAQ. The CDR3 consists of 19 residues. The CDR3 protein is CASSLPPGQGLNLYEKLFF. CDR3 coding DNA: TGTGCCAGCAGCTTACCACCGGGACAGGGGTTGAATTTGTATGAAAAACTGTTTTTT.

The rearrangement uses TRBV9 and TRBJ1-2; 8 bases line up with TRBD1. Germline assignment: CDR1 SGDLS and CDR2 YYNGEE. This CDR3 is built from 16 residues. J gave up 5 bases and V 3 bases, and 12 bases lay outside the gene matches. CDR3 in amino acids: CASSGEGDRLLYGYTF. The CDR3 bases are TGTGCCAGCAGCGGGGAGGGGGACAGGCTCTTATATGGCTACACCTTC.

The J gene is TRBJ2-5, the V gene TRBV5-5; D is perhaps TRBD1 or TRBD2 (5 bases each). The germline V gene encodes CDR1 SGHKS and CDR2 YYEKEE (reference sequence). The CDR3 extends over 14 amino acids. The germline V and J ends were trimmed by 5 bases and 4 bases, with 15 bases remaining between them. CDR3 sequence (DNA): TGTGCCAGCAGGCCAACATCGGGGCCAGAGACCCAGTACTTC. Its protein is CASRPTSGPETQYF.

The rearrangement links TRBV7-2 to TRBJ2-6; D not certain. The CDR3 consists of 15 residues. V gave up 1 base and J gave up 0 bases, with 4 bases separating them. Germline V CDR1 and CDR2: SGHTA, FQGNSA. CDR3: CASSLVLSGANVLTF. The CDR3 DNA follows: TGTGCCAGCAGCTTAGTCCTCTCTGGGGCCAACGTCCTGACTTTC.

The chain recombines TRBV11-2 with TRBJ1-6; the D is unclear. Trimming removed 1 base at V and 10 bases at J, with 14 bases between. Germline values: CDR1 SGHAT, CDR2 FQNNGV. The CDR3 has 15 residues. As DNA, the CDR3 is TGTGCCAGCAGCTTAGCTTTCCAAGTGTGGTCACCCCTCCACTTT. It encodes CASSLAFQVWSPLHF.

This clone has more than one count but fewer than ten. The DNA for the CDR3 is TGTGCCAGCAGCCAAGTATCGCTAGCGGGGGGTTTTTTCTCCTACGAGCAGTACTTC. Translating it yields CASSQVSLAGGFFSYEQYF. The J gene is TRBJ2-7, the V gene TRBV4-2; 11 bases agree with TRBD2. The CDR3 spans 19 residues. Germline V lookup: CDR1 LGHNA, CDR2 YNFKEQ. Unmatched junction bases numbered 11, after V lost 1 base and J lost 0 bases.

The V call is TRBV5-8, the J call TRBJ2-1; TRBD2 matches 9 bases. The CDR3 is 15 residues long. V lost 2 bases to trimming and J lost 7 bases; unmatched junction nucleotides: 7. The germline V gene encodes CDR1 SGHTS and CDR2 YDEGEE. The CDR3 DNA follows: TGTGCCAGCAGCTTACGGCGGGGGGGCCTTAATGAGCAGTTCTTC. It codes for CASSLRRGGLNEQFF.

This sequence joins TRBV2 and TRBJ1-1, with a weak D call TRBD1 (5 bases). The germline CDR1 and CDR2 sequences are SNHLY and FYNNEI. V dropped 8 bases and J dropped 6 bases, with 19 bases sitting between them. The CDR3 is made up of 14 amino acids. CDR3 DNA sequence: TGTGCCAGCGACCTAAGTTACTTGGGGGCTGAAGCTTTCTTT. This translates into CASDLSYLGAEAFF.

This chain joins TRBV10-2 and TRBJ2-2; D may correspond to TRBD1 or TRBD2 (5 bases each). CDR1 is WSHSY and CDR2 is SAAADI in the germline V gene. CDR3 length equals 14 residues. V lost 6 bases, J lost 0 bases, and 8 bases lay in between. CDR3 sequence (DNA): TGCGCCAGCAGGGGGGTTGCGAACACCGGGGAGCTGTTTTTT. Amino acid sequence: CASRGVANTGELFF.

This sequence joins TRBV9 and TRBJ2-3; D ambiguous. CDR1 and CDR2 from the germline V gene are SGDLS and YYNGEE. This CDR3 has 16 amino acids. The ends were cut back, 2 bases at V and 0 bases at J, with 13 bases in the middle. The CDR3 region has the DNA TGTGCCAGCAGCGTCCTGTTCGGCTCTAGCACAGATACGCAGTATTTT. It specifies CASSVLFGSSTDTQYF.

This clone was observed once. The chain joins TRBV7-3 to TRBJ2-1, with D hard to call. Germline CDR1 and CDR2: SGHTA and FQGTGA. The ends were cut back, 5 bases at V and 7 bases at J, with 12 bases in the middle. The CDR3 is made up of 13 amino acids. As DNA, the CDR3 is TGTGCCAGCAGCCCCCCCTCGAGGAATGAGCAGTTCTTC. Translation: CASSPPSRNEQFF.

The chain combines TRBV6-5 with TRBJ1-3, with D perhaps matching TRBD1 (6 bases). Per germline, CDR1 MNHEY and CDR2 SVGAGI. CDR3 length: 13 amino acids. V was pared by 10 bases and J by 0 bases, with 10 bases between. CDR3: CATKDSSGNTIYF. CDR3 in DNA: TGTGCCACCAAGGACAGCTCTGGAAACACCATATATTTT.

This chain uses TRBV11-2 with TRBJ1-2, with D perhaps matching TRBD1 (5 bases). This CDR3 has 14 amino acids. The V end lost 1 base, the J end lost 7 bases, and 13 bases lay between the germline ends. Germline V lookup: CDR1 SGHAT, CDR2 FQNNGV. CDR3 DNA: TGTGCCAGCAGCTTAGGTGCAGGGAGCACTGGCTACACCTTC. Amino acids: CASSLGAGSTGYTF.

The chain joins TRBV6-1 to TRBJ1-1; 8 bases are a match to TRBD1. Germline lookup yields CDR1 MNHNS and CDR2 SASEGT. The CDR3 totals 15 residues. V lost 5 bases and J lost 5; bases outside the gene matches: 10. The CDR3 bases are TGTGCCAGCAGTCTTCACGACAGGGGAGGAACTGAAGCTTTCTTT. Translation gives CASSLHDRGGTEAFF.

The chain has TRBV5-1 and TRBJ2-5, with 14 nucleotides matching TRBD2. Losses at the gene ends were 3 bases for V and 5 bases for J; bases not matched to a gene: 9. CDR3 length equals 17 residues. Germline assignment: CDR1 SGHRS and CDR2 YFSETQ. This CDR3 reads CASSWEPGLAGEETQYF. CDR3 bases: TGCGCCAGCAGCTGGGAACCGGGACTAGCGGGGGAGGAGACCCAGTACTTC.